Listed here are 14 T cell receptor beta chains from one sample, sequenced in a study of T cell responses to AZD1222 COVID-19 vaccine (dated by TCRdb to about 2021). What the time point label conveys for this sample: baseline before first vaccination. Library creation used the immunoSEQ multiplex PCR assay. The table was pulled from immuneACCESS by TCRdb, which kept in-frame rearrangements only. Such tables lose some clones; where checked, under half of the loss comes from unresolved V genes, and the rest has no known cause. A total of about 130,000 clones appear in this sample, over 65% of them only once. Together, the top ten hold over 3.5% of the sample. Source: peripheral blood, taken on day 0 of AZD1222 vaccination. The receptors shown here come from an adult in good health.

The rearrangement uses TRBV7-3 and TRBJ2-1, with D uncertain. The CDR3 covers 13 residues. V dropped 2 bases and J dropped 4 bases, with 6 bases sitting between them. Germline V lookup: CDR1 SGHTA, CDR2 FQGTGA. The CDR3 loop is CASSLSSYNEQFF. The CDR3 region has the DNA TGTGCCAGCAGCTTATCCAGTTACAATGAGCAGTTCTTC.

The V gene is TRBV27, the J gene TRBJ2-1; D tentatively reads TRBD1 or TRBD2 (5 bases each). The CDR3 is 13 amino acids. V was trimmed by 5 bases and J by 8 bases, leaving 13 bases between them. Germline loops: CDR1 MNHEY, CDR2 SMNVEV (reference sequence). The CDR3 region has the DNA TGTGCCAGCAGTGGGGGAGCTTTGCATGAGCAGTTCTTC. Translation gives CASSGGALHEQFF.

This CDR3 reads CASSAVGYSYEQYF. In DNA, the CDR3 is TGTGCCAGCAGCGCCGTCGGTTACTCCTACGAGCAGTACTTC. This chain links TRBV5-6 with TRBJ2-7; D gene uncertain. This CDR3 is built from 14 residues. Germline-derived CDR1 and CDR2 are SGHDT and YYEEEE. V was pared by 4 bases and J by 0 bases, with 11 bases between.

This chain joins TRBV6-5 and TRBJ1-6; no clear D. V was shortened by 2 bases and J by 8 bases, with 7 bases between the two germline ends. Germline V gene lookup returns CDR1 MNHEY and CDR2 SVGAGI. The CDR3 contains 13 residues. Here the CDR3 reads CASSYRGHSPLHF. The CDR3 DNA reads as TGTGCCAGCAGTTACAGAGGGCATTCACCCCTCCACTTT.

V gene TRBV7-9 combines with J gene TRBJ2-1, with a weak D call TRBD1 (5 bases). CDR3 length equals 14 residues. Germline V gene sequence: CDR1 SEHNR, CDR2 FQNEAQ (reference sequence). The ends were cut back, 5 bases at V and 5 bases at J, with 13 bases in the middle. This CDR3 is CASSPFQGNNEQFF. DNA of the CDR3: TGTGCCAGCAGCCCCTTTCAGGGCAACAATGAGCAGTTCTTC.

The J gene is TRBJ1-1, the V gene TRBV6-5; 9 bases match TRBD1. J lost 8 bases, V lost 2 bases, and 6 bases had no gene match. The CDR3 is made up of 14 amino acids. CDR1 and CDR2 from the germline V gene are MNHEY and SVGAGI. The CDR3 region has the DNA TGTGCCAGCAGTTACGGGACAGGGAGAACAGAAGCTTTCTTT. It codes for CASSYGTGRTEAFF.

The V call is TRBV6-1, the J call TRBJ2-7; D gene ambiguous. This CDR3 has 11 amino acids. Germline CDR1 is MNHNS and CDR2 is SASEGT. V shed 0 bases and J shed 9 bases, with 6 bases lying between them. This CDR3 reads CASSEAKVQYF. The DNA for the CDR3 is TGTGCCAGCAGTGAAGCGAAAGTGCAGTACTTC.

The chain is built from TRBV28 and TRBJ1-2, with 7 bases aligning to TRBD1. The CDR3 contains 16 residues. The V gene's germline CDR1 is MDHEN and CDR2 SYDVKM. J was trimmed by 5 bases and V by 5 bases; bases with no gene match: 14. The CDR3 here is CASSVSSGQGGYGYTF. In DNA form, the CDR3 reads TGTGCCAGCAGTGTATCGTCCGGTCAGGGGGGGTATGGCTACACCTTC.

The V gene is TRBV11-1, the J gene TRBJ1-2; 8 nucleotides align to TRBD1. After removal of 3 bases from V and 4 bases from J, the junction contained 4 bases not matched to a gene. The CDR3 consists of 14 residues. Germline assignment: CDR1 SGHAT and CDR2 FQDESV (reference sequence). The CDR3 DNA sequence: TGTGCCAGCAGCTTCCCCACAGGGGGCTATGGCTACACCTTC. Its protein product is CASSFPTGGYGYTF.

The chain couples TRBV19 to TRBJ1-4; 8 nucleotides line up with TRBD1. Germline loops: CDR1 LNHDA, CDR2 SQIVND (reference sequence). The CDR3 contains 16 residues. Trimming took 3 bases from V and 1 from J; bases not matched to a gene: 4. The DNA of the CDR3 is TGTGCCAGTAGTATGGGAGACAGGGGAACTAATGAAAAACTGTTTTTT. This sequence encodes CASSMGDRGTNEKLFF.

Here the CDR3 reads CASASAGGMNTEAFF. The CDR3 region has the DNA TGTGCCAGCGCCTCGGCAGGGGGCATGAACACTGAAGCTTTCTTT. The J gene is TRBJ1-1, the V gene TRBV7-9; 8 bases fit TRBD1. Trimming at V came to 8 bases and at J to 0 bases, leaving 8 bases not matched to a gene. Germline V gene lookup returns CDR1 SEHNR and CDR2 FQNEAQ (reference sequence). The CDR3 covers 15 residues. Full variable domain (rest looked up from reference TRBV7-9 and TRBJ1-1): DTGVSQNPRHKITKRGQNVTFRCDPISEHNRLYWYRQTLGQGPEFLTYFQNEAQLEKSRLLSDRFSAERPKGSFSTLEIQRTEQGDSAMYLCASASAGGMNTEAFFGQGTRLTVV.

The chain uses TRBV10-3 and TRBJ1-6; 9 bases map to TRBD1. After removal of 4 bases from V and 1 base from J, the junction contained 2 bases not matched to a gene. The V gene's germline CDR1 is ENHRY and CDR2 SYGVKD. CDR3 size: 16 residues. DNA of the CDR3: TGTGCCATCAGTGGACAGGGGGAATCCTATAATTCACCCCTCCACTTT. It encodes CAISGQGESYNSPLHF.

This chain uses TRBV28 with TRBJ2-5; TRBD1 matches 12 bases. CDR1 MDHEN and CDR2 SYDVKM come from the germline V gene. This CDR3 region has 16 residues. V shed 6 bases and J 4 bases; nucleotides not matched to a gene: 9. The DNA of the CDR3 is TGTGCCAGCAGCTCTCCCGGGACAGGGGGCGGAGAGACCCAGTACTTC. Translation gives CASSSPGTGGGETQYF.

The gene calls are TRBV24-1 and TRBJ1-2, with D tentatively TRBD1 (5 bases). V lost 3 bases to trimming and J lost 2 bases, with 12 bases between them. The CDR3 has 15 residues. Per germline, CDR1 KGHDR and CDR2 SFDVKD. For the CDR3, the DNA is TGTGCCACCAGTGATGGGGCCCGGGGGAACTATGGCTACACCTTC. Translation gives CATSDGARGNYGYTF.